This T cell receptor (beta chain) was sequenced in a study of control samples from healthy donors and cancer patients (dated by TCRdb to 2018 to 2021). The CDR3, from cysteine to phenylalanine, totals 14 residues. Kept here is only the CDR3 DNA, which spans 42 bases and is read in frame from base 1. From a lookup of the germline V gene, CDR1 and CDR2 are MNHNS and SASEGT. V is cut by 2 bases and J by 4 bases, and the space between the germline ends is 11 bases. To note about this clone: This clone's antigen is unknown.

The method was the immunoSEQ multiplex PCR assay. TCRdb took over this immuneACCESS table, retaining in-frame rearrangements with V and J assigned. Such tables are incomplete; in checked studies, under half of the missing clones stem from an unresolved V gene, and the remainder is unexplained. This specimen's table enumerates about 190,000 clones. Together, the top ten hold 2.2% of the sample. The sequence joins TRBV6-1 to TRBJ1-2; confidence is insufficient to name the D gene. The receptor was isolated from a woman aged 25 to 39 in good health. The source material was blood. This receptor has the CDR3 CASSERKAPYGYTF. The DNA reads TGTGCCAGCAGTGAACGCAAGGCCCCCTATGGCTACACCTTC.